What follows describes a single T cell receptor beta chain. Produced via immunoSEQ multiplex PCR; TCRdb's table is partial and in-frame only. The table has about 280,000 clones, 85% seen once; the top ten hold roughly 15%. This specimen belongs to a study of blood T cell repertoires in COVID-19. The TCR was taken from a human donor in a cohort sampled during active COVID-19. Specimen: peripheral blood.

Here the CDR3 reads CASSLRGGWLYGYTF. For the CDR3, the DNA is TGTGCCAGCAGCCTACGAGGGGGATGGCTCTATGGCTACACCTTC. V gene TRBV14 combines with J gene TRBJ1-2; D might be TRBD1 (6 bases). Looked up from germline, CDR1 is SGHDN and CDR2 is FVKESK. CDR3 size: 15 residues. V lost 4 bases, J lost 4 bases, and 16 bases lay in between.